The 10 T cell receptor beta chains below were found in one sample sequenced in a study of blood T cell repertoires in COVID-19. Profiling relied on immunoSEQ multiplex PCR, and the TCRdb table lists in-frame clones only, not all of them. The profile shows 180,000 or so clones, 80% to 90% of them singletons. Sequenced: peripheral blood. The receptors shown here come from a man aged 55 to 70 with acute or convalescent COVID-19.

The gene calls are TRBV28 and TRBJ2-7; TRBD2 is a possible D gene (6 bases). The germline CDR1 and CDR2 sequences are MDHEN and SYDVKM. V was clipped by 7 bases and J by 4 bases, with 8 bases between them. The CDR3 runs 11 residues. CDR3 sequence reads: CASTRGYEQYF. The CDR3 DNA reads as TGTGCCAGCACCCGGGGGTACGAGCAGTACTTC.

The CDR3 sequence is CASSQDPLEAGVLADTQYF. In DNA form, the CDR3 reads TGCGCCAGCAGCCAAGATCCCCTAGAAGCGGGAGTTCTTGCAGATACGCAGTATTTT. The chain links TRBV4-1 to TRBJ2-3, with TRBD2 matching over 8 bases. The germline gives CDR1 MGHRA, CDR2 YSYEKL. CDR3 length equals 19 residues. V lost 0 bases, J lost 4 bases, and 15 bases stayed unmatched.

V and J are TRBV7-7 and TRBJ2-5, with D perhaps matching TRBD2 (5 bases). The CDR3 spans 13 residues. Germline V gene lookup returns CDR1 SSHAT and CDR2 FNYEAQ (reference sequence). V dropped 3 bases and J dropped 7 bases, with 12 bases sitting between them. CDR3 region: CASSFALEGTQYF. The CDR3 nucleotides are TGTGCCAGCAGCTTTGCACTAGAAGGGACCCAGTACTTC.

The chain uses TRBV5-1 and TRBJ1-2; no clear D gene. The V and J ends lost 4 bases and 4 bases respectively, with 11 bases between them. Germline V gene sequence: CDR1 SGHRS, CDR2 YFSETQ. CDR3 length equals 13 residues. CDR3 amino acids: CASSREGGYGYTF. The CDR3 DNA reads as TGCGCCAGCAGCCGGGAAGGTGGCTATGGCTACACCTTC.

The rearrangement links TRBV10-3 to TRBJ2-7; TRBD1 aligns across 9 bases. From germline, CDR1 is ENHRY and CDR2 SYGVKD. The trim removed 4 bases at V and 7 bases at J, leaving 2 bases unmatched. The CDR3 runs to 12 residues. CDR3 nucleotide sequence: TGTGCCATCAGTGGACAGGGGGGTGAGCAGTACTTC. Translation: CAISGQGGEQYF.

The rearrangement uses TRBV9 and TRBJ1-1; tentatively, D is TRBD1 (6 bases). Looked up from germline, CDR1 is SGDLS and CDR2 is YYNGEE. This CDR3 has 15 amino acids. V lost 0 bases, J lost 0 bases, and 9 bases lay in between. This CDR3 is CASSVGGGVNTEAFF. CDR3 coding DNA: TGTGCCAGCAGCGTAGGAGGGGGAGTGAACACTGAAGCTTTCTTT.

This chain connects TRBV29-1 to TRBJ2-7, with D possibly TRBD1 on 6 matching bases. The CDR3 covers 13 residues. Trimming pared 5 bases from V and 4 bases from J, leaving 15 bases between. The germline CDR1 and CDR2 sequences are SQVTM and ANQGSEA. CDR3 DNA: TGCAGCGTTTTCACAGGGTCATCGTACGAGCAGTACTTC. This encodes CSVFTGSSYEQYF.

The V gene is TRBV9, the J gene TRBJ1-1; D unresolved. The germline CDR1 and CDR2 sequences are SGDLS and YYNGEE. This CDR3 is built from 16 residues. The V end was cut by 4 bases, the J end by 0 bases, with 16 bases between. This CDR3 is CASSTRAIPLNTEAFF. The CDR3, as DNA: TGTGCCAGCAGCACGAGGGCCATCCCGTTGAACACTGAAGCTTTCTTT. Using reference TRBV9 and TRBJ1-1 for the parts outside the CDR3, the full variable domain is DSGVTQTPKHLITATGQRVTLRCSPRSGDLSVYWYQQSLDQGLQFLIQYYNGEERAKGNILERFSAQQFPDLHSELNLSSLELGDSALYFCASSTRAIPLNTEAFFGQGTRLTVV.

The rearrangement uses TRBV7-6 and TRBJ2-3; tentative D call: TRBD1 (6 bases). Between the trimmed V and J ends, which lost 5 bases and 4 bases, there was a span of 16 bases. CDR3 size: 15 residues. Per germline, CDR1 SGHVS and CDR2 FNYEAQ. The CDR3 coding sequence is TGTGCCAGCAGCCAGTCTGGGGGCAGGGCAGATACGCAGTATTTT. Its protein product is CASSQSGGRADTQYF.

The V call is TRBV11-2, the J call TRBJ2-5, with 8 bases that match TRBD2. The junction had 11 bases not matched to a gene; V was cut back by 1 base and J by 7 bases. The CDR3 runs 16 residues. CDR1 is SGHAT, CDR2 FQNNGV, per germline. This CDR3 reads CASSLVDGRGSSTQYF. The CDR3 nucleotides read TGTGCCAGCAGCTTAGTGGACGGGAGGGGGTCCTCGACCCAGTACTTC.